Each of the 23 T cell receptor beta chains below was sequenced from the same sample in a study of T-cell reconstitution after alpha-beta-depleted transplantation in children. It was with unique molecular identifiers that the TCRbeta library was prepared. TCRdb re-called the PCR reads through MiXCR, storing one row per CDR3 protein. This sample carries fewer than 700,000 distinct CDR3 sequences, 13% of them seen once, and the ten largest clones take around 2%. The sequenced sample was PBMCs, mostly from graft donor cells, obtained 360 days after TCRalphabeta/CD19-depleted stem cell transplant. These receptors all stem from a male patient aged 10 to 17 who had a stem cell transplant for acute myeloid leukemia, so the T cells may come from the graft donor.

V usage is TRBV29-1 and J usage is TRBJ2-1, with no clear D. The CDR3 loop spans 11 amino acids. Trimming left V 3 bases short and J 7 bases short, with 7 bases between. CDR1 is SQVTM and CDR2 is ANQGSEA in the germline V gene. CDR3 DNA: TGCAGCGTTGATTTGGAGAATGAGCAGTTCTTC. This gives the protein CSVDLENEQFF.

The table lists this clonotype with many counts. DNA for the CDR3: TGCAGCGTTTCGCGGGTCGAGGAGACCCAGTACTTC. This translates into CSVSRVEETQYF. V is TRBV29-1 and J is TRBJ2-5, with a tentative D call TRBD2 (5 bases). V was clipped by 5 bases and J by 5 bases, with 12 bases between them. The CDR3 extends over 12 amino acids. The germline V gene has CDR1 SQVTM and CDR2 ANQGSEA.

This chain's CDR3 is CASSPTDRGSYEQYF. For the CDR3, the DNA is TGTGCCAGCAGCCCCACGGACAGGGGCTCCTACGAGCAGTACTTC. The chain employs TRBV9 and TRBJ2-7, with TRBD1 matching 9 bases. Germline V gene data show CDR1 as SGDLS and CDR2 as YYNGEE. This CDR3 contains 15 residues. V shed 4 bases, J shed 0 bases, and the junction held 5 bases outside the gene matches.

The CDR3 nucleotides read TGCAGTGCTAGAAGGTTCTTGAACAATGAGCAGTTCTTC. Amino acids: CSARRFLNNEQFF. This chain links TRBV20-1 with TRBJ2-1; D is uncertain. CDR1 and CDR2 (germline): DFQATT, SNEGSKA (reference sequence). V was shortened by 2 bases and J by 5 bases, with 10 bases between the two germline ends. CDR3 length equals 13 residues.

The chain recombines TRBV28 with TRBJ2-7; possibly TRBD2 for D (7 bases). Germline-derived CDR1 and CDR2 are MDHEN and SYDVKM. The CDR3 sequence is 13 residues long. The V gene lost 6 bases and the J gene lost 3 bases, with 12 bases spanning the gap. CDR3 sequence reads: CASRGGPRYEQYF. Written as DNA, the CDR3 is TGTGCCAGCAGGGGGGGGCCCCGCTACGAGCAGTACTTC.

This clonotype occurred many times. V and J are TRBV20-1 and TRBJ2-4, with D unclear. Germline V gene sequence: CDR1 DFQATT, CDR2 SNEGSKA (reference sequence). The CDR3 totals 14 residues. Trimming stripped 0 bases from V and 7 bases from J, with 13 bases between. CDR3 sequence reads: CSARDSTKRNIQYF. DNA of the CDR3: TGCAGTGCTAGAGATAGTACTAAACGGAACATTCAGTACTTC.

This sequence joins TRBV24-1 and TRBJ2-3; 8 bases align to TRBD2. Germline CDR1 and CDR2: KGHDR and SFDVKD. J lost 10 bases, V lost 3 bases, and 5 bases had no gene match. This CDR3 has 13 residues. CDR3 nucleotide sequence: TGTGCCACCAGTGATACTGGACTAGCAGCGCAGTATTTT. It codes for CATSDTGLAAQYF.

CDR3 sequence reads: CASSQGVRGRVYEQYF. CDR3 bases: TGCGCCAGCAGCCAAGGAGTCCGCGGGAGAGTCTACGAGCAGTACTTC. The chain recombines TRBV4-3 with TRBJ2-7, with 7 bases aligning to TRBD2. Losses at the gene ends were 1 base for V and 3 bases for J; bases not matched to a gene: 9. The CDR3 has 16 residues. Germline CDR1 LGHNA, CDR2 YSLEER.

This clonotype was counted between two and nine times. This chain connects TRBV10-2 to TRBJ2-1; 12 bases are a match to TRBD2. The V gene end was trimmed by 2 bases and the J gene end by 10 bases; junction bases not matched to a gene: 9. The CDR3 loop spans 16 amino acids. Germline V gene lookup returns CDR1 WSHSY and CDR2 SAAADI. Here the CDR3 DNA reads TGCGCCAGCAGTGAGACCTTGGGACTAGCGGGCTTGGAGCAGTTCTTC. It codes for CASSETLGLAGLEQFF.

This clonotype came up many times. The chain has TRBV3-1 and TRBJ2-1; unclear D gene. CDR1 is LGHDT and CDR2 is YNNKEL in the germline V gene (reference sequence). This CDR3 has 13 residues. The V end lost 0 bases, the J end lost 13 bases, and 13 bases lay between the germline ends. For the CDR3, the DNA is TGTGCCAGCAGCCAAGATAGCCCGGGCCGTCAGTTCTTC. Its protein is CASSQDSPGRQFF.

This clonotype was observed many times. The chain employs TRBV12-3 or TRBV12-4 and TRBJ1-5; 9 nucleotides agree with TRBD1. The CDR3 totals 17 residues. V shed 8 bases, J shed 0 bases, and the junction held 11 bases outside the gene matches. The CDR3: CASAVGTGSGSNQPQHF. CDR3 coding DNA: TGTGCCAGCGCTGTCGGGACAGGGAGCGGTAGCAATCAGCCCCAGCATTTT.

This chain links TRBV6-2 or TRBV6-3 with TRBJ2-1, with 7 bases fitting TRBD2. The ends lost 3 bases at V and 4 bases at J; junction bases unmatched: 9. Germline CDR1 is MNHEY and CDR2 is SVGEGT. This CDR3 comprises 16 residues. CDR3 in amino acids: CASSYIAGVGYNEQFF. The CDR3 region has the DNA TGTGCCAGCAGTTATATCGCGGGAGTCGGTTACAATGAGCAGTTCTTC.

The V and J genes are TRBV7-3 and TRBJ2-2; 12 bases line up with TRBD2. Trimming removed 5 bases from V and 4 bases from J; junction bases left unmatched: 5. The CDR3 spans 16 residues. In germline, CDR1 is SGHTA, CDR2 FQGTGA. DNA for the CDR3: TGTGCCAGCAGCACTTCTAGCGGGAGGGTCACCGGGGAGCTGTTTTTT. Protein sequence: CASSTSSGRVTGELFF.

This clonotype was detected only a few times. The chain combines TRBV20-1 with TRBJ2-3; 7 nucleotides align to TRBD2. This CDR3 is 17 amino acids long. V lost 6 bases and J lost 3; bases outside the gene matches: 18. Germline V gene sequence: CDR1 DFQATT, CDR2 SNEGSKA (reference sequence). CDR3 coding DNA: TGCAGTGCCACGGGACTATTTTTGTTCGGGGAGACAGATACGCAGTATTTT. Its protein product is CSATGLFLFGETDTQYF.

The rearrangement uses TRBV29-1 and TRBJ2-1; 13 nucleotides agree with TRBD2. V was pared by 1 base and J by 9 bases, with 0 bases of the junction left unmatched. The germline CDR1 and CDR2 sequences are SQVTM and ANQGSEA. This CDR3 comprises 13 residues. In DNA, the CDR3 is TGCAGCGTTGAAGGGACTAGCGGGAGTGAGCAGTTCTTC. It yields the protein CSVEGTSGSEQFF.

This clonotype was found many times. The chain has TRBV4-3 and TRBJ2-3, with 9 bases lining up with TRBD2. The CDR3 runs 17 residues. With 0 bases clipped from V and 0 bases from J, the junction kept 4 bases outside the gene matches. Germline V lookup: CDR1 LGHNA, CDR2 YSLEER. The CDR3 sequence: CASSQDLTSGSTDTQYF. The CDR3 DNA reads as TGCGCCAGCAGCCAAGATCTAACTAGCGGGAGCACAGATACGCAGTATTTT.

The V and J genes are TRBV28 and TRBJ2-5; TRBD2 matches 12 bases. V trimming: 3 bases; J trimming: 2 bases; junction bases outside the gene matches: 4. The CDR3 extends over 16 amino acids. The V gene's germline CDR1 is MDHEN and CDR2 SYDVKM. The CDR3 region has the DNA TGTGCCAGCAGTTTTGGGCTAGCGGGAGGGCAAGAGACCCAGTACTTC. It translates to CASSFGLAGGQETQYF.

This clonotype has more than one count but fewer than ten. The chain employs TRBV13 and TRBJ1-2, with 9 bases that match TRBD1. Germline values: CDR1 PRHDT, CDR2 FYEKMQ (reference sequence). The CDR3 is made up of 13 amino acids. The V segment lost 5 bases and the J segment 8 bases; nucleotides outside the gene matches: 6. The CDR3, as DNA: TGTGCCAGCAGCCTAATACAGGGGGCAGGCTACACCTTC. Translation: CASSLIQGAGYTF.

This clonotype has more than one count but fewer than ten. The chain combines TRBV11-2 with TRBJ2-7; a weak D match, TRBD2 (6 bases). V dropped 0 bases and J dropped 2 bases, with 14 bases sitting between them. The germline CDR1 and CDR2 sequences are SGHAT and FQNNGV. The CDR3 is 16 residues long. The CDR3 spells CASSLDKAGRTYEQYF. Here the CDR3 DNA reads TGTGCCAGCAGCTTAGATAAAGCGGGTCGAACCTACGAGCAGTACTTC.

The chain combines TRBV14 with TRBJ2-5, with 9 bases lining up with TRBD1. V dropped 6 bases and J dropped 0; count of bases not matched to a gene: 8. The CDR3 has 16 amino acids. The germline V gene has CDR1 SGHDN and CDR2 FVKESK. CDR3 protein: CASRRGQGPYQETQYF. CDR3 nucleotide sequence: TGTGCCAGCAGACGCGGACAGGGGCCTTACCAAGAGACCCAGTACTTC.

This clonotype appeared a few times. This chain uses TRBV25-1 with TRBJ1-1; D ambiguous. Trimming cost V 8 bases and J 7 bases, with 11 bases left between them. This CDR3 has 11 residues. Germline values: CDR1 MGHDK, CDR2 SYGVNS. The CDR3 reads CASLESGEAFF. Written as DNA, the CDR3 is TGTGCCAGCCTCGAGTCGGGTGAAGCTTTCTTT.

This clonotype was observed at least ten times. The J gene is TRBJ2-7, the V gene TRBV5-1; D perhaps matches TRBD1 (5 bases). Germline V gene sequence: CDR1 SGHRS, CDR2 YFSETQ. V was shortened by 0 bases and J by 4 bases, with 5 bases between the two germline ends. CDR3 length: 12 residues. The CDR3, as DNA: TGCGCCAGCAGCTTGGAGGGGTACGAGCAGTACTTC. Encoded protein: CASSLEGYEQYF.

This clonotype was detected only a few times. The rearrangement links TRBV18 to TRBJ2-7; 8 bases map to TRBD1. The CDR3 loop spans 14 amino acids. Germline values: CDR1 KGHSH, CDR2 LQKENI. Unmatched junction bases numbered 4, after V lost 5 bases and J lost 1 base. In DNA, the CDR3 is TGTGCCAGCTCAGGACAGGGAGGTTCCTACGAGCAGTACTTC. This translates into CASSGQGGSYEQYF.